This T cell receptor (beta chain) derives from a study of blood T cell repertoires in COVID-19. Overall study context: Nucleic acid was either cDNA or gDNA, and it came from T cells, B-cell-depleted T cells, or PBMCs.

Original processing notes: For nucleated cells, counts were estimated from reference gene primer amplification. Only in-frame clones appear in the TCRdb table, and some are missing; sequencing was by immunoSEQ multiplex PCR. V and J calls and clone size follow that table, whereas D and trimming were derived from the DNA. The sample lists around 200,000 clones, around 79% occurring once. Germline assignment: CDR1 MNHEY and CDR2 SMNVEV (reference sequence). The CDR3 is 15 amino acids. Trimming left V 0 bases short and J 5 bases short, with 13 bases between. This receptor was obtained from a man aged 50 to 60 who had recovered from COVID-19. The sequenced sample consisted of peripheral blood. The rearrangement uses TRBV27 and TRBJ1-1, with unresolved D. The CDR3 nucleotides read TGTGCCAGCAGTTTATCGGTAGAGCTGCGGACTGAAGCTTTCTTT. This gives the protein CASSLSVELRTEAFF.